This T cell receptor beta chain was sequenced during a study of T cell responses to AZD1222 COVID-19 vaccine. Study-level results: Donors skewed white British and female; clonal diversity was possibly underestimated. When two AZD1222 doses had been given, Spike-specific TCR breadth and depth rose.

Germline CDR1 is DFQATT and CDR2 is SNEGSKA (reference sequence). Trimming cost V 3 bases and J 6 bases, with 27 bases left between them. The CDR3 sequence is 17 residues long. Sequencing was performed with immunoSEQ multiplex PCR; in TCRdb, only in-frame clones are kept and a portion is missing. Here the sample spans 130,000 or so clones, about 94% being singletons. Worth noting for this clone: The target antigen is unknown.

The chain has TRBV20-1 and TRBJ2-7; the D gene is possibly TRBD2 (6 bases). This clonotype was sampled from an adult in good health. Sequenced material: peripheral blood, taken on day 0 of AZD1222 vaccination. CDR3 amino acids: CSASIGDRFGSSGEQYF. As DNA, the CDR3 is TGCAGTGCTAGTATTGGGGACCGCTTCGGGAGCTCGGGCGAGCAGTACTTC.